These 28 T cell receptor beta chains came from one sample sequenced in a study of vaccination and CD4 T cells after COVID-19. The sample's time point: late sampling 161 to 241 days after vaccination in three convalescent patients. Using its own MiXCR run on the PCR reads, TCRdb lists one record per CDR3 protein. The sample includes approximately 30,000 distinct CDR3 sequences, under 60% of them seen just once. Source: CD4+ T cells from blood, taken about 7 months after SARS-CoV-2 vaccination. These receptors were collected from a human donor who had recovered from COVID-19.

The V gene is TRBV2, the J gene TRBJ2-5; D is perhaps TRBD2 (5 bases). Germline lookup yields CDR1 SNHLY and CDR2 FYNNEI. Trimming shortened V by 8 bases and J by 5 bases, and 15 bases separated the two germline ends. This CDR3 comprises 13 residues. The CDR3 here is CASETTPGETQYF. The CDR3 region has the DNA TGTGCCAGCGAGACTACCCCGGGGGAGACCCAGTACTTC.

The chain links TRBV7-3 to TRBJ2-7; D gene unclear. The CDR3 consists of 13 residues. V was shortened by 1 base and J by 3 bases, with 7 bases between the two germline ends. Germline V CDR1 and CDR2: SGHTA, FQGTGA. The CDR3 spells CASSLMGGYEQYF. CDR3 bases: TGTGCCAGCAGCTTAATGGGTGGCTACGAGCAGTACTTC.

DNA of the CDR3: TGCAGTGCTAGAGAGGGGCGAGCAAGCGGGATGGCTGGGACTGAGCAGTTCTTC. It codes for CSAREGRASGMAGTEQFF. The V and J genes are TRBV20-1 and TRBJ2-1; 7 positions match TRBD2. V lost 0 bases and J lost 9; bases outside the gene matches: 20. This CDR3 is 18 amino acids long. CDR1 is DFQATT and CDR2 is SNEGSKA in the germline V gene (reference sequence).

The genes are TRBV5-1 and TRBJ1-2; D perhaps matches TRBD1 (5 bases). This CDR3 spans 13 amino acids. CDR1 and CDR2 (germline): SGHRS, YFSETQ. The V end was cut by 5 bases, the J end by 5 bases, with 13 bases between. This chain's CDR3 is CASSQDNEYGYTF. Written as DNA, the CDR3 is TGCGCCAGCAGTCAGGACAATGAATATGGCTACACCTTC. The variable domain in full, completed from reference TRBV5-1 and TRBJ1-2, reads KAGVTQTPRYLIKTRGQQVTLSCSPISGHRSVSWYQQTPGQGLQFLFEYFSETQRNKGNFPGRFSGRQFSNSRSEMNVSTLELGDSALYLCASSQDNEYGYTFGSGTRLTVV.

The chain employs TRBV28 and TRBJ2-2, with a weak D call TRBD1 (5 bases). Trimming cost V 0 bases and J 8 bases, with 10 bases left between them. The CDR3 runs to 14 residues. Germline assignment: CDR1 MDHEN and CDR2 SYDVKM. Here the CDR3 reads CASSLWTAWGELFF. The CDR3 DNA reads as TGTGCCAGCAGTTTATGGACAGCCTGGGGGGAGCTGTTTTTT.

The CDR3 protein is CASSWQWDEQFF. Here the CDR3 DNA reads TGTGCCAGCAGTTGGCAGTGGGATGAGCAGTTCTTC. The rearrangement joins TRBV6-5 to TRBJ2-1; D remains ambiguous. The CDR3 contains 12 residues. Germline V gives CDR1 MNHEY, CDR2 SVGAGI. The V gene lost 4 bases and the J gene lost 8 bases, with 9 bases spanning the gap.

This clonotype was seen only a few times. The chain links TRBV10-3 to TRBJ1-5; 7 bases fit TRBD1. Trimming took 10 bases from V and 3 from J; bases not matched to a gene: 3. In germline, CDR1 is ENHRY, CDR2 SYGVKD. The CDR3 has 12 amino acids. The CDR3 region has the DNA TGTGCCACAGGGGGTAACAATCAGCCCCAGCATTTT. It is translated as CATGGNNQPQHF.

V usage is TRBV19 and J usage is TRBJ2-7, with D maybe TRBD2 (6 bases). V was pared by 6 bases and J by 3 bases, with 15 bases between. Per germline, CDR1 LNHDA and CDR2 SQIVND (reference sequence). The CDR3 contains 14 residues. The CDR3 spells CASSLGTAGYEQYF. CDR3 coding DNA: TGTGCCAGTAGCTTGGGAACAGCGGGCTACGAGCAGTACTTC.

This clonotype came up a few times. The V gene is TRBV19, the J gene TRBJ1-5, with D perhaps matching TRBD1 (6 bases). The CDR3 runs to 14 residues. The germline gives CDR1 LNHDA, CDR2 SQIVND (reference sequence). Trimming shortened V by 6 bases and J by 4 bases, and 13 bases separated the two germline ends. CDR3 sequence: CASRHDRSNQPQHF. The CDR3 bases are TGTGCCAGTAGACACGACAGGAGTAATCAGCCCCAGCATTTT.

The V call is TRBV20-1, the J call TRBJ2-5, with 11 bases fitting TRBD2. CDR3 length equals 14 residues. Germline CDR1 is DFQATT and CDR2 is SNEGSKA (reference sequence). V lost 2 bases to trimming and J lost 4 bases; unmatched junction nucleotides: 3. For the CDR3, the DNA is TGCAGTGCTAGAACTAGCGGGAGTTCAGAGACCCAGTACTTC. This sequence encodes CSARTSGSSETQYF.

This chain uses TRBV2 with TRBJ2-3; either TRBD1 or TRBD2 may fit D (5 bases each). CDR1 and CDR2 from the germline V gene are SNHLY and FYNNEI. Trimming removed 5 bases at V and 8 bases at J, with 8 bases between. This CDR3 spans 11 amino acids. The CDR3 sequence: CASSRGPTQYF. CDR3 nucleotides: TGTGCCAGCAGTCGGGGACCTACGCAGTATTTT.

This clonotype was found a few times. V and J are TRBV7-8 and TRBJ2-7, with 7 bases matching TRBD1. Germline values: CDR1 SGHVS, CDR2 FQNEAQ. Trimming removed 1 base from V and 6 bases from J; junction bases left unmatched: 6. The CDR3 is 14 amino acids. In nucleotides, the CDR3 is TGTGCCAGCAGCTTAGGACAGGGTGTTCGCGAGCAGTACTTC. Its translation is CASSLGQGVREQYF.

CDR3 DNA: TGTGCCAGCAGTGGGGCGACGGGGACCCAGTACTTC. This gives the protein CASSGATGTQYF. The chain carries TRBV2 and TRBJ2-5; D is undetermined. The CDR3 runs 12 residues. CDR1 is SNHLY and CDR2 is FYNNEI in the germline V gene. Deletions cut 4 bases from V and 7 bases from J, with 10 bases between.

This clonotype was seen only a few times. V is TRBV24-1 and J is TRBJ2-3; D might be TRBD1 (6 bases). Trimming took off 7 bases at V and 3 bases at J, with 16 bases between the two ends. This CDR3 has 15 amino acids. The germline V gene has CDR1 KGHDR and CDR2 SFDVKD. For the CDR3, the DNA is TGTGCCACCAGCGATCGGGCAGGGGTAACAGATACGCAGTATTTT. The encoded protein is CATSDRAGVTDTQYF.

CDR3 loop: CASSMTWSSPLHF. Here the CDR3 DNA reads TGTGCCAGTAGTATGACATGGAGTTCACCCCTCCACTTT. This chain connects TRBV19 to TRBJ1-6, with no clear D. The germline gives CDR1 LNHDA, CDR2 SQIVND (reference sequence). The CDR3 has 13 amino acids. V gave up 3 bases and J gave up 9 bases, with 9 bases separating them.

This clonotype was seen more than once but under ten times. The chain carries TRBV19 and TRBJ1-2; D is ambiguous. V lost 1 base and J lost 8, with 11 bases in between. The CDR3 loop spans 13 amino acids. Germline CDR1 LNHDA, CDR2 SQIVND (reference sequence). The CDR3: CASSIAGPGGYTF. CDR3 nucleotide sequence: TGTGCCAGTAGTATAGCAGGCCCGGGAGGCTACACCTTC.

The V and J genes are TRBV6-2 or TRBV6-3 and TRBJ2-2; TRBD2 matches 10 bases. V shed 5 bases, J shed 4 bases, and the junction held 1 base outside the gene matches. The CDR3 sequence is 14 residues long. CDR1 is MNHEY, CDR2 SVGEGT, per germline. The CDR3 loop reads CASSSGRATGELFF. The CDR3 DNA follows: TGTGCCAGCAGTAGCGGGAGGGCCACCGGGGAGCTGTTTTTT.

This clonotype was found a few times. This chain links TRBV27 with TRBJ2-1; unclear D gene. Trimming pared 5 bases from V and 7 bases from J, leaving 12 bases between. CDR1 and CDR2 from the germline V gene are MNHEY and SMNVEV (reference sequence). There are 13 residues in the CDR3. CDR3 protein: CASSGYSDNEQFF. The CDR3 DNA sequence: TGTGCCAGCAGTGGATACAGCGATAATGAGCAGTTCTTC.

This sequence joins TRBV12-3 or TRBV12-4 and TRBJ2-2; D unresolved. The ends were cut back, 5 bases at V and 7 bases at J, with 17 bases in the middle. The CDR3 consists of 15 residues. CDR3 loop: CASSPPGLVGGELFF. The CDR3 bases are TGTGCCAGCAGTCCCCCCGGGCTAGTAGGCGGGGAGCTGTTTTTT.

This clonotype was picked up a small number of times. The chain combines TRBV20-1 with TRBJ2-4; 8 bases line up with TRBD1. Trimming removed 5 bases from V and 0 bases from J; junction bases left unmatched: 6. The CDR3 runs to 15 residues. CDR1 is DFQATT, CDR2 SNEGSKA, per germline (reference sequence). The CDR3 sequence: CSAPSTGVAKNIQYF. In DNA, the CDR3 is TGCAGTGCTCCCTCGACAGGGGTAGCCAAAAACATTCAGTACTTC.

V is TRBV6-1 and J is TRBJ2-1; 10 bases agree with TRBD2. Germline values: CDR1 MNHNS, CDR2 SASEGT. The CDR3 is 15 residues long. Trimming cost V 5 bases and J 7 bases; bases outside gene matches: 8. CDR3 coding DNA: TGTGCCAGCAGTCACGGGCTAGCGGGGGTAAATGAGCAGTTCTTC. It yields the protein CASSHGLAGVNEQFF.

This chain uses TRBV20-1 with TRBJ1-6, with D possibly TRBD1 on 6 matching bases. Germline loops: CDR1 DFQATT, CDR2 SNEGSKA (reference sequence). The CDR3 runs 15 residues. With 2 bases removed from V and 2 bases from J, the gap between germline ends came to 10 bases. The DNA of the CDR3 is TGCAGTGCTAGATCGAAGGGGGCCTATAATTCACCCCTCCACTTT. The encoded protein is CSARSKGAYNSPLHF.

The chain joins TRBV29-1 to TRBJ1-1, with TRBD1 identical over 7 bases. Germline CDR1 SQVTM, CDR2 ANQGSEA. V shed 6 bases and J 6 bases; nucleotides not matched to a gene: 1. This CDR3 contains 10 residues. For the CDR3, the DNA is TGCAGCGTAGGGGGCGCTGAAGCTTTCTTT. It translates to CSVGGAEAFF.

This chain links TRBV20-1 with TRBJ1-2; tentatively, D is TRBD1 (5 bases). From germline, CDR1 is DFQATT and CDR2 SNEGSKA (reference sequence). The CDR3 totals 16 residues. Trimming cost V 0 bases and J 4 bases, with 18 bases left between them. Here the CDR3 DNA reads TGCAGTGCTAGAGAAAATGCGGGGGATTGGACCTATGGCTACACCTTC. The encoded protein is CSARENAGDWTYGYTF.

This clonotype came up a few times. The chain joins TRBV28 to TRBJ1-1; D uncertain. This CDR3 spans 12 amino acids. Trimming took 3 bases from V and 5 from J, leaving 7 bases between them. CDR1 and CDR2 (germline): MDHEN, SYDVKM. CDR3 in DNA: TGTGCCAGCAGTTTTTGGGGAACTGAAGCTTTCTTT. Residues: CASSFWGTEAFF.

This clonotype was seen a few times. The chain recombines TRBV6-4 with TRBJ2-1, with a tentative D call TRBD2 (6 bases). This CDR3 region has 15 residues. Trimming pared 0 bases from V and 3 bases from J, leaving 9 bases between. The germline V gene encodes CDR1 MRHNA and CDR2 SNTAGT. CDR3 loop: CASSDSASDYNEQFF. The CDR3 DNA is TGTGCCAGCAGTGACTCGGCTAGCGACTACAATGAGCAGTTCTTC.

The rearrangement joins TRBV5-4 to TRBJ2-5; either TRBD1 or TRBD2 may supply D (5 bases each). V lost 5 bases, J lost 1 base, and 12 bases lay in between. This CDR3 is 14 amino acids long. Per the germline V gene, CDR1 is SGHNT and CDR2 is YYREEE (reference sequence). The CDR3 nucleotides are TGTGCCAGCAGTACGACCGGGGCCCAAGAGACCCAGTACTTC. Residues: CASSTTGAQETQYF. Filled out from reference TRBV5-4 and TRBJ2-5, the complete variable domain reads ETGVTQSPTHLIKTRGQQVTLRCSSQSGHNTVSWYQQALGQGPQFIFQYYREEENGRGNFPPRFSGLQFPNYSSELNVNALELDDSALYLCASSTTGAQETQYFGPGTRLLVL.

This clonotype was counted between two and nine times. This chain joins TRBV20-1 and TRBJ1-6, with D maybe TRBD1 (5 bases). This CDR3 is built from 14 residues. Germline CDR1 DFQATT, CDR2 SNEGSKA (reference sequence). With 2 bases removed from V and 7 bases from J, the gap between germline ends came to 12 bases. The CDR3 loop is CSARPRGTNSPLHF. The CDR3 bases are TGCAGTGCTAGACCCCGGGGGACCAATTCACCCCTCCACTTT.